This is a list of T cell receptor beta chains from one sample in a study of blood T cells in healthy people across ages. In TCRdb, the 5' RACE reads were re-called with MiXCR into one record per CDR3 protein. The table includes around 900,000 distinct CDR3 sequences, roughly 51% detected once. Sequenced: blood. The receptors shown here come from a woman in her sixties or seventies in good health. The CDR3 runs from the conserved cysteine through the conserved F or W. The D gene is left open where the match is weak. Where a row states a size, it is once, few, many or the class of an expanded clone; other rows omit it.

>-|TRBJ2-4|-|TRBV14
TGTGCCAGCAGCCGTGCAGGGCCACTACTAAACATTCAGTACTTC
CASSRAGPLLNIQYF
>-|TRBJ2-1|-|TRBV28
TGTGCCAGCAGTTTCTGGTCCGACTCCTACAATGAGCAGTTCTTC
CASSFWSDSYNEQFF
>-|TRBJ2-5|few|TRBV11-2
TGTGCCAGCAGCTTTCGAACTTTGGGGCTGTGGGAGACCCAGTACTTC
CASSFRTLGLWETQYF
>-|TRBJ1-2|few|TRBV6-4
TGTGCCAGCAGTGAATGGCAGGGAGAGACCGATGGCTACACCTTC
CASSEWQGETDGYTF
>TRBD1|TRBJ2-5|-|TRBV12-3/TRBV12-4
TGTGCCAGCAGTTTAATGGGACAGTCTCAAGAGACCCAGTACTTC
CASSLMGQSQETQYF
>TRBD1|TRBJ2-4|many|TRBV20-1
TGCAGTGCTAGAAAGGGGACAGGGGTGGGGGACGTCATTCAGTACTTC
CSARKGTGVGDVIQYF
>-|TRBJ2-7|-|TRBV1
TGCACCAGCAGCCTGTCACCGCGGGTGTACGAGCAGTACTTC
CTSSLSPRVYEQYF
>-|TRBJ1-5|-|TRBV12-3/TRBV12-4
TGTGCCAGCAGTTTACAGGGGATCAATCAGCCCCAGCATTTT
CASSLQGINQPQHF
>-|TRBJ1-1|-|TRBV6-5
TGTGCCAGCAGTAGGGGTGGCACTGAAGCTTTCTTT
CASSRGGTEAFF
>-|TRBJ2-5|-|TRBV2
TGTGCCAGCAGATCCTCCCAGGGGTCCCAAGAGACCCAGTACTTC
CASRSSQGSQETQYF
>TRBD2|TRBJ2-2|-|TRBV6-2/TRBV6-3
TGTGCCAGCAGTTACTTTCTTACTAGCGGGAACATGCACACCGGGGAGCTGTTTTTT
CASSYFLTSGNMHTGELFF
>-|TRBJ2-3|once|TRBV7-6
TGTGCCAGCAGCAACAGGGTCTCTCGGAGCACAGATACGCAGTATTTT
CASSNRVSRSTDTQYF
>TRBD2|TRBJ2-7|-|TRBV4-1
TGCGCCAGCGGCCTTACTAGCGGGAGTTACGAGCAGTACTTC
CASGLTSGSYEQYF
>-|TRBJ2-3|-|TRBV5-1
TGCGCCAGCAGCTTTTTGGGACAAAGCACAGATACGCAGTATTTT
CASSFLGQSTDTQYF
>TRBD1|TRBJ2-7|once|TRBV2
TGTGCCAGCAGGGTGGACAGGGGTGCCTCCTACGAGCAGTACTTC
CASRVDRGASYEQYF
>TRBD1|TRBJ2-4|-|TRBV12-3/TRBV12-4
TGTGCCAGCAGCCAAGCCCTACAGGGGGCGGGTACCAAAAACATTCAGTACTTC
CASSQALQGAGTKNIQYF
>TRBD1|TRBJ2-7|-|TRBV5-6
TGTGCCAGCAGCCCGATTGGGACAGGGAACTACGAGCAGTACTTC
CASSPIGTGNYEQYF
>-|TRBJ2-2|-|TRBV20-1
TGCAGTGCTAGCCGCAGAAGGGACTCTATCACCGGGGAGCTGTTTTTT
CSASRRRDSITGELFF
>-|TRBJ2-2|-|TRBV29-1
TGCAGCGTTGCGGGACCCGGGGAGCTGTTTTTT
CSVAGPGELFF
>TRBD1|TRBJ2-1|-|TRBV28
TGTGCCAGCAGTTCACCCCTCGGGACAGGGAACAATGAGCAGTTCTTC
CASSSPLGTGNNEQFF
>-|TRBJ1-2|once|TRBV4-1
TGCGCCAGCAGCCTCCCTGGACAGCTCTATGGCTACACCTTC
CASSLPGQLYGYTF
>-|TRBJ2-7|few|TRBV10-3
TGTGCCATCAGTGAGGGAGACGGCTGGGGGCAGTACTTC
CAISEGDGWGQYF
>-|TRBJ2-7|many|TRBV7-2
TGTGCCAGCATGCTAGCGCCAAGCTCCTACGAGCAGTACTTC
CASMLAPSSYEQYF
>TRBD2|TRBJ2-5|once|TRBV6-5
TGTGCCAGCAGTCTCCCCTCGGCGGGAGGCAAAGAGACCCAGTACTTC
CASSLPSAGGKETQYF
>TRBD1|TRBJ1-2|-|TRBV3-1
TGTGCCAGCAGCCAAACCGGGACAGGTTCTGGCTACACCTTC
CASSQTGTGSGYTF
>TRBD1|TRBJ2-7|-|TRBV28
TGTGTCAGCAGTCCGGGACAGACGTCCTACGAGCAGTACTTC
CVSSPGQTSYEQYF
>-|TRBJ2-7|-|TRBV20-1
TGCAGTGCTTCGGGTTTCTCCTACGAGCAGTACTTC
CSASGFSYEQYF
>-|TRBJ2-3|few|TRBV4-2
TGTGCCAGCAGCCAGAACCCCCCTTACACAGATACGCAGTATTTT
CASSQNPPYTDTQYF
>TRBD2|TRBJ2-5|-|TRBV4-2
TGTGCCAGCAGCCAAGTCCAACCCACTAGCGGGAGAGGAAGAGGTTTGCAAGAGACCCAGTACTTC
CASSQVQPTSGRGRGLQETQYF
>-|TRBJ2-7|-|TRBV6-1
TGTGCCAGCAACTCCAGGGGCGGTTACGAGCAGTACTTC
CASNSRGGYEQYF
>TRBD2|TRBJ2-1|-|TRBV7-6
TGTGCCAGCAGCTTAGGGGGGACTAGCGGATTCTCCTACAAGGAGCAGTTCTTC
CASSLGGTSGFSYKEQFF
>-|TRBJ2-7|-|TRBV10-3
TGTGCCATCGTTAGGGACCCAACCTACAATGAGCAGTACTTC
CAIVRDPTYNEQYF
>-|TRBJ2-1|-|TRBV18
TGTGCCAGCTCACCACCGGGTTACTCCTACAATGAGCAGTTCTTC
CASSPPGYSYNEQFF
>-|TRBJ2-7|-|TRBV5-1
TGCGTCAGCTCGGCAAGGCTGGGCGAGCAGTACTTC
CVSSARLGEQYF
>-|TRBJ2-6|-|TRBV11-2
TGTGCCAGCAGCTCCAATTCCTTCGCAAACTCTGGGGCCAACGTCCTGACTTTC
CASSSNSFANSGANVLTF
>-|TRBJ2-2|-|TRBV27
TGTGCCAGCAGTTTAGCCAAGGCCAACACCGGGGAGCTGTTTTTT
CASSLAKANTGELFF
>-|TRBJ2-1|once|TRBV20-1
TGCAGTGCTAGACTATCCCGGGACTGGTACAACAATGAGCAGTTCTTC
CSARLSRDWYNNEQFF
>-|TRBJ1-1|-|TRBV14
TGTGCCAGCAGCCCACAGGGTCTTGCTACTGAAGCTTTCTTT
CASSPQGLATEAFF
>-|TRBJ2-1|-|TRBV28
TGTGCCAGCAGTCGCCTCAACAGGGTCAATGAGCAGTTCTTC
CASSRLNRVNEQFF
>TRBD1|TRBJ2-1|-|TRBV6-5
TGTGCCAGCCGACTGGGGACAGGAGGCAATGAGCAGTTCTTC
CASRLGTGGNEQFF
>TRBD2|TRBJ2-3|-|TRBV7-3
TGTGCCAGCAGCTTAGTTGCGGGAGAACCAGATACGCAGTATTTT
CASSLVAGEPDTQYF
>TRBD2|TRBJ2-3|-|TRBV20-1
TGCAGTGCTAGCGGGACTAGCGGGAGTACGCAGTATTTT
CSASGTSGSTQYF
>TRBD2|TRBJ2-1|-|TRBV7-9
TGTGCCGGCAGCTTAAGTTGGCGGGAGGGCAATGAGCAGTTCTTC
CAGSLSWREGNEQFF
>-|TRBJ1-1|-|TRBV4-1
TGCGCCAGCAGCCAAAGAGTACTCACTGAAGCTTTCTTT
CASSQRVLTEAFF
>TRBD1|TRBJ1-1|-|TRBV29-1
TGCAGCGTTGAAGTACAGGGGAGGACTGAAGCTTTCTTT
CSVEVQGRTEAFF
>-|TRBJ2-1|few|TRBV20-1
TGCAGTGCTACCTGGGGTGGGAGTAGGTACAATGAGCAGTTCTTC
CSATWGGSRYNEQFF
>-|TRBJ2-3|-|TRBV28
TGTGCCACCCGTGGCGCCGGAGGCGCAGATACGCAGTATTTT
CATRGAGGADTQYF
>TRBD1|TRBJ2-7|-|TRBV27
TGTGCCAGCAAACCAGGGACAGGGGGGCGGGACGAGCAGTACTTC
CASKPGTGGRDEQYF
>-|TRBJ2-1|once|TRBV18
TGTGCCAGCTCACCGGACCTAAGAAATGAGCAGTTCTTC
CASSPDLRNEQFF
>-|TRBJ2-6|-|TRBV6-2/TRBV6-3
TGTGCCAGCAGCCCGGTCGGGTACGGGGCCAACGTCCTGACTTTC
CASSPVGYGANVLTF
>-|TRBJ1-1|-|TRBV12-3/TRBV12-4
TGTGCCAGCAGTCCCAGGACAGTCGGCACTGAAGCTTTCTTT
CASSPRTVGTEAFF
>-|TRBJ2-7|-|TRBV7-2
TGTGCCAGCAGCTTACCGAGCGGGTTTTACTACGAGCAGTACTTC
CASSLPSGFYYEQYF
>TRBD1|TRBJ1-2|-|TRBV29-1
TGCAGCGTTGGGGGGACAGGGGTAATTTATGGCTACACCTTC
CSVGGTGVIYGYTF